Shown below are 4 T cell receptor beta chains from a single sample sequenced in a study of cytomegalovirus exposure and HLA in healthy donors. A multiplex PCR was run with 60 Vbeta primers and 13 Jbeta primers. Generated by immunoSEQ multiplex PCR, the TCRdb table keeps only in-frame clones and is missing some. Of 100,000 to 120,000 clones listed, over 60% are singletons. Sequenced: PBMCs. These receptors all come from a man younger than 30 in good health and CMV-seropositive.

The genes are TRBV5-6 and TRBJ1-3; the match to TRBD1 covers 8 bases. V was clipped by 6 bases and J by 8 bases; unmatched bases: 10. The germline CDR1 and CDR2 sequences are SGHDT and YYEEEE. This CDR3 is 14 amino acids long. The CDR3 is CASKDRGPADTIYF. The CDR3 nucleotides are TGTGCCAGCAAAGACAGGGGCCCCGCCGACACCATATATTTT.

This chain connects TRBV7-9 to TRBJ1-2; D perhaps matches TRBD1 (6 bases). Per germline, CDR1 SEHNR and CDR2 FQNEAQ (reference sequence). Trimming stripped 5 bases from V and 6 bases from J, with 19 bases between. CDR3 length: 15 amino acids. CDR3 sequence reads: CASSGTRTAANGYTF. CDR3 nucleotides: TGTGCCAGCAGCGGGACCCGGACAGCTGCTAATGGCTACACCTTC. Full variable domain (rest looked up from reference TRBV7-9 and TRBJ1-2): DTGVSQNPRHKITKRGQNVTFRCDPISEHNRLYWYRQTLGQGPEFLTYFQNEAQLEKSRLLSDRFSAERPKGSFSTLEIQRTEQGDSAMYLCASSGTRTAANGYTFGSGTRLTVV.

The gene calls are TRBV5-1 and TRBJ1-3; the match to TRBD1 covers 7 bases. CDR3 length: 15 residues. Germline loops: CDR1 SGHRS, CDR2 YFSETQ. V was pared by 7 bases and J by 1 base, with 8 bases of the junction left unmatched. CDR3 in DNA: TGCGCCAGCCCCGGGACAGTGAATTCTGGAAACACCATATATTTT. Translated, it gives CASPGTVNSGNTIYF.

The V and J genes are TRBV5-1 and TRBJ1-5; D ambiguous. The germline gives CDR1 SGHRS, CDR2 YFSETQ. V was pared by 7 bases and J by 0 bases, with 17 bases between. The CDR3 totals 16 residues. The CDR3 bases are TGCGCCAGCTCCCGTCCAGCAAACTATAGCAATCAGCCCCAGCATTTT. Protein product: CASSRPANYSNQPQHF.